What follows is one T cell receptor (beta chain) and its context. The data are from a study of patients and donors after allogeneic stem cell transplantation. The germline CDR1 and CDR2 sequences are SGHTA and FQGNSA. V was shortened by 0 bases and J by 1 base, with 9 bases between the two germline ends. The CDR3 length is 15 residues. MiXCR was run by TCRdb on the RT-PCR reads, yielding one entry per CDR3 protein. The table includes roughly 250,000 distinct CDR3 sequences, 12% to 15% detected once. The rearrangement links TRBV7-2 to TRBJ2-5, with D uncertain. Sample: blood, either unsorted or a sorted T cell fraction (not recorded which). The TCR sequence derives from a human donor who was either an allogeneic HSCT recipient or a stem cell or donor lymphocyte infusion donor (not recorded which). It is not recorded whose cells these are; they may come from a transplant donor. CDR3 sequence reads: CASSLAASPQETQYF. CDR3 DNA: TGTGCCAGCAGCTTAGCGGCCAGTCCCCAAGAGACCCAGTACTTC.